This TCR beta chain was sequenced during a study of a mutant IDH1 vaccine in newly diagnosed glioma. Study-wide background: Receipt of radiotherapy, temozolomide, or both preceded the study, and most received both.

Study-wide results and caveats: Among patients, roughly 94% showed immune responses induced by the vaccine.

The V gene's germline CDR1 is KGHSH and CDR2 LQKENI. Deletions cut 4 bases from V and 0 bases from J, with 8 bases between. CDR3 length: 14 amino acids. Noted time point: week 47, end of study. Mutant IDH1 20-mer peptide, at 300 ug, made up each vaccine dose, with topical imiquimod. Comments on this clone: Its antigen is not known. Other DNA sequences within the sample encode an identical CDR3.

Profiled with immunoSEQ multiplex PCR; TCRdb holds only in-frame clones, not every one. The sample lists tens of thousands of clones, 80% to 90% occurring once. The gene calls are TRBV18 and TRBJ2-3, with D possibly TRBD1 on 6 matching bases. The input for sequencing was PBMCs, taken from a glioma patient whose treatment included an IDH1 peptide vaccine. This receptor was taken from a man aged 35-49 years with glioma. CDR3 sequence: CASSLRGSTDTQYF. The CDR3 nucleotides read TGTGCCAGCTCACTGAGGGGGAGCACAGATACGCAGTATTTT. The full variable domain, in which reference TRBV18 and TRBJ2-3 provide the parts outside the CDR3, is NAGVMQNPRHLVRRRGQEARLRCSPMKGHSHVYWYRQLPEEGLKFMVYLQKENIIDESGMPKERFSAEFPKEGPSILRIQQVVRGDSAAYFCASSLRGSTDTQYFGPGTRLTVL.